Below are 8 T cell receptor beta chains sequenced from a single sample in a study of blood T cell repertoires in COVID-19. The protocol was immunoSEQ multiplex PCR, while the TCRdb copy is restricted to in-frame clones and leaves out a portion. This repertoire shows about 94,000 clones, about 80% found once; its top ten account for 15% to 20%. The sequencing input was peripheral blood. Every receptor here comes from a human donor in a cohort sampled during active COVID-19.

The CDR3 coding sequence is TGTGCCAGCAGCACCGGGACAGGGGCCTACAATGAGCAGTTCTTC. Residues: CASSTGTGAYNEQFF. The chain carries TRBV7-9 and TRBJ2-1, with 10 bases aligning to TRBD1. The CDR3 runs 15 residues. Germline V gives CDR1 SEHNR, CDR2 FQNEAQ (reference sequence). After removal of 5 bases from V and 2 bases from J, the junction contained 3 bases not matched to a gene.

This clone was recorded only once. The chain carries TRBV19 and TRBJ2-7; 7 bases align to TRBD1. V shed 4 bases and J 5 bases; nucleotides not matched to a gene: 2. The CDR3 has 12 residues. The germline CDR1 and CDR2 sequences are LNHDA and SQIVND (reference sequence). The CDR3 sequence is CASSRGQHEQYF. Here the CDR3 DNA reads TGTGCCAGTAGTAGGGGACAGCACGAGCAGTACTTC. The entire variable domain, with the rest obtained from reference TRBV19 and TRBJ2-7, is as follows: DGGITQSPKYLFRKEGQNVTLSCEQNLNHDAMYWYRQDPGQGLRLIYYSQIVNDFQKGDIAEGYSVSREKKESFPLTVTSAQKNPTAFYLCASSRGQHEQYFGPGTRLTVT.

This clone was seen more than once but under ten times. The J gene is TRBJ2-1, the V gene TRBV9, with 8 bases fitting TRBD2. V lost 3 bases and J lost 0; bases outside the gene matches: 2. The CDR3 consists of 15 residues. Germline V gene lookup returns CDR1 SGDLS and CDR2 YYNGEE. The CDR3 DNA reads as TGTGCCAGCAGCGAGCGGGGGTACTCCTACAATGAGCAGTTCTTC. The encoded protein is CASSERGYSYNEQFF.

The CDR3 is CASSESARWSNNGYTF. For the CDR3, the DNA is TGCGCCAGCAGTGAGTCGGCTCGGTGGAGTAATAATGGCTACACCTTC. This chain joins TRBV10-2 and TRBJ1-2; D is unclear. The length of the CDR3 is 16 residues. The germline gives CDR1 WSHSY, CDR2 SAAADI. V lost 0 bases, J lost 6 bases, and 17 bases lay in between.

This clone was counted once. The CDR3 DNA follows: TGTGCCAGCAGCCCTCAAGGGGGCCCTAATGAAAAACTGTTTTTT. Translated, it gives CASSPQGGPNEKLFF. The chain employs TRBV7-2 and TRBJ1-4; TRBD1 aligns across 7 bases. CDR1 is SGHTA and CDR2 is FQGNSA in the germline V gene. Unmatched junction bases numbered 6, after V lost 5 bases and J lost 3 bases. The CDR3 runs 15 residues.

The J gene is TRBJ1-3, the V gene TRBV28; 10 bases map to TRBD1. V trimming: 7 bases; J trimming: 1 base; junction bases outside the gene matches: 10. Per the germline V gene, CDR1 is MDHEN and CDR2 is SYDVKM. CDR3 length equals 17 residues. The CDR3 DNA reads as TGTGCCAGCAATGAGGGGACAGGGGTAAGGTCTGGAAACACCATATATTTT. This sequence encodes CASNEGTGVRSGNTIYF.

This sequence joins TRBV5-4 and TRBJ2-3; TRBD2 might be the D (6 bases). The ends were cut back, 0 bases at V and 1 base at J, with 6 bases in the middle. In germline, CDR1 is SGHNT, CDR2 YYREEE (reference sequence). CDR3 length: 14 amino acids. DNA for the CDR3: TGTGCCAGCAGCTTGGCTAGCGGCACAGATACGCAGTATTTT. This translates into CASSLASGTDTQYF.

The chain employs TRBV18 and TRBJ1-1; the D is unclear. The V end lost 4 bases, the J end lost 0 bases, and 12 bases lay between the germline ends. The CDR3 loop spans 15 amino acids. Germline V gives CDR1 KGHSH, CDR2 LQKENI. CDR3 DNA sequence: TGTGCCAGCTCACTCCTCCGGGTGGTGAACACTGAAGCTTTCTTT. Translation gives CASSLLRVVNTEAFF.